This T cell receptor (beta chain) appears in the sequencing data of a study of CD8 T cells in ankylosing spondylitis. General study findings and limits: Certain motif variants had earlier been reported in reactive arthritis synovial fluid and blood. Among TCR beta sequences, a motif of under 10 highly homologous variants appeared characteristic of ankylosing spondylitis blood. CD8+ disease-linked clones were present at relatively low frequencies in blood.

This clonotype was seen at least ten times. Its antigen is currently unknown. TCRdb used MiXCR to reprocess the 5' RACE reads, holding one entry per CDR3 protein. The profile shows fewer than 35,000 distinct CDR3 sequences, 30% of them singletons. The CDR3 runs 15 residues. V gene TRBV3-2 combines with J gene TRBJ2-3; the table's D call, TRBD1, was not checked against the DNA. TRBV3-2 is labeled a pseudogene. The sequencing sample was made of synovial fluid, either unsorted or a sorted T cell fraction (not recorded which). The sequence derives from a male donor with ankylosing spondylitis. CDR3 sequence: CASSPFEGLRDTQYF. In nucleotides, the CDR3 is TGTGCCAGCAGTCCTTTTGAGGGGTTACGGGATACGCAGTATTTT.